Below, 26 T cell receptor beta chains from the same sample are listed, as sequenced in a study of blood T cell repertoires in COVID-19. The repertoire was sequenced with immunoSEQ multiplex PCR; TCRdb's copy has only in-frame clones and lacks some. The sample has approximately 72,000 clones, 70% to 90% seen once. Source material: peripheral blood. All receptors come from a middle-aged man with acute or convalescent COVID-19.

This sequence joins TRBV2 and TRBJ2-7, with D possibly matching TRBD1 (6 bases). Germline assignment: CDR1 SNHLY and CDR2 FYNNEI. CDR3 length: 12 amino acids. Trimming removed 8 bases at V and 6 bases at J, with 14 bases between. This CDR3 reads CASGQYPPEQYV. The CDR3 region has the DNA TGTGCCAGCGGACAGTATCCGCCCGAGCAGTACGTC.

V is TRBV7-9 and J is TRBJ1-3; 8 bases are shared with TRBD1. This CDR3 contains 14 residues. Trimming cost V 5 bases and J 6 bases; bases outside gene matches: 6. CDR1 is SEHNR, CDR2 FQNEAQ, per germline (reference sequence). CDR3 sequence reads: CASSIAGGENTIYF. DNA for the CDR3: TGTGCCAGCAGCATCGCAGGGGGCGAAAACACCATATATTTT. Supplemented by reference TRBV7-9 and TRBJ1-3, the full variable domain reads DTGVSQNPRHKITKRGQNVTFRCDPISEHNRLYWYRQTLGQGPEFLTYFQNEAQLEKSRLLSDRFSAERPKGSFSTLEIQRTEQGDSAMYLCASSIAGGENTIYFGEGSWLTVV.

The chain couples TRBV5-6 to TRBJ2-7; D ambiguous. CDR1 and CDR2 (germline): SGHDT, YYEEEE. The CDR3 runs 13 residues. Deletions cut 1 base from V and 4 bases from J, with 9 bases between. The CDR3 sequence: CASSLPTGYEQYV. CDR3 bases: TGTGCCAGCAGCTTGCCGACTGGGTACGAGCAGTACGTC.

This clone was counted a few times. The chain uses TRBV2 and TRBJ1-2; 9 bases are a match to TRBD1. CDR1 and CDR2 (germline): SNHLY, FYNNEI. Unmatched junction bases numbered 8, after V lost 6 bases and J lost 3 bases. The CDR3 has 15 residues. The CDR3 bases are TGTGCCAGCAGGCCCAACAGGGGGCTACACTATGGCTACACCTTC. Translated: CASRPNRGLHYGYTF. Filled out from reference TRBV2 and TRBJ1-2, the complete variable domain reads EPEVTQTPSHQVTQMGQEVILRCVPISNHLYFYWYRQILGQKVEFLVSFYNNEISEKSEIFDDQFSVERPDGSNFTLKIRSTKLEDSAMYFCASRPNRGLHYGYTFGSGTRLTVV.

This chain links TRBV7-2 with TRBJ1-3; D remains ambiguous. The CDR3 spans 18 residues. In germline, CDR1 is SGHTA, CDR2 FQGNSA. V gave up 0 bases and J gave up 0 bases, with 15 bases separating them. Written as DNA, the CDR3 is TGTGCCAGCAGCTTAGCCCCGGGGATCGCGAGCTCTGGAAACACCATATATTTT. Residues: CASSLAPGIASSGNTIYF.

The chain is built from TRBV5-4 and TRBJ1-2, with 7 bases identical to TRBD1. CDR3 length equals 13 residues. Germline trimming cut 4 bases from V and 8 bases from J; bases unmatched to any gene: 8. CDR1 is SGHNT, CDR2 YYREEE, per germline (reference sequence). CDR3 nucleotide sequence: TGTGCCAGCAGCGTCGACAGGGTAGGCGGCTACACCTTC. It yields the protein CASSVDRVGGYTF.

The chain recombines TRBV5-6 with TRBJ1-4; D is unresolved. The CDR3 length is 15 residues. CDR1 SGHDT and CDR2 YYEEEE come from the germline V gene. V lost 4 bases to trimming and J lost 6 bases, with 16 bases between them. CDR3 loop: CASSAAAGSYEKLFF. The DNA of the CDR3 is TGTGCCAGCAGCGCGGCGGCCGGGAGCTATGAAAAACTGTTTTTT.

J is TRBJ2-1 and V is TRBV11-3; 7 nucleotides match TRBD1. V gave up 5 bases and J gave up 6 bases; unmatched junction bases: 10. Germline CDR1 SGHNT, CDR2 YENEEA. The CDR3 loop spans 15 amino acids. The CDR3 reads CASSPETGLSNEQFF. CDR3 bases: TGTGCCAGCAGCCCCGAGACAGGGCTCAGCAATGAGCAGTTCTTC.

The V call is TRBV19, the J call TRBJ1-5; possible D gene TRBD1, 6 bases. CDR1 and CDR2 (germline): LNHDA, SQIVND (reference sequence). The CDR3 is made up of 16 amino acids. Trimming removed 2 bases from V and 4 bases from J, with 15 bases in between. CDR3 DNA sequence: TGTGCCAGTAGTATACGGGACACAGGATTAAATCAGCCCCAGCATTTT. Translation: CASSIRDTGLNQPQHF.

A single count supports this clone. The V call is TRBV27, the J call TRBJ2-6; 10 bases are shared with TRBD1. In germline, CDR1 is MNHEY, CDR2 SMNVEV (reference sequence). The J segment lost 4 bases and the V segment lost 4 bases, leaving 13 bases of the junction unmatched. This CDR3 is 19 amino acids long. Here the CDR3 DNA reads TGTGCCAGCAGTTACCTAGGGACAGGGGACTTCCTAGGGGCCAACGTCCTGACTTTC. Its translation is CASSYLGTGDFLGANVLTF.

The V gene is TRBV6-6, the J gene TRBJ1-2, with 7 bases fitting TRBD1. Germline CDR1 reads MNHNY; CDR2 reads SVGAGI (reference sequence). V lost 5 bases and J lost 8; bases outside the gene matches: 5. CDR3 size: 12 residues. The CDR3 region has the DNA TGTGCCAGCAGTCCAGGGGGATACGGCTACACCTTC. As protein: CASSPGGYGYTF.

V and J are TRBV27 and TRBJ2-2; D not certain. V lost 6 bases and J lost 1, with 9 bases in between. Germline V gene data show CDR1 as MNHEY and CDR2 as SMNVEV (reference sequence). The CDR3 extends over 14 amino acids. The CDR3 loop is CASRPRQNTGELFF. CDR3 DNA sequence: TGTGCCAGCAGACCCAGACAGAACACCGGGGAGCTGTTTTTT.

The rearrangement joins TRBV6-6 to TRBJ2-3; no clear D gene. Germline values: CDR1 MNHNY, CDR2 SVGAGI (reference sequence). Trimming removed 5 bases at V and 0 bases at J, with 6 bases between. CDR3 size: 13 residues. The CDR3 DNA sequence: TGTGCCAGCAGTCCAGGTAGCACAGATACGCAGTATTTT. This gives the protein CASSPGSTDTQYF.

The chain combines TRBV28 with TRBJ2-3; 11 bases are a match to TRBD2. From germline, CDR1 is MDHEN and CDR2 SYDVKM. Losses at the gene ends were 3 bases for V and 3 bases for J; bases not matched to a gene: 11. This CDR3 has 18 residues. For the CDR3, the DNA is TGTGCCAGCAGTTTCATGGGACTAGCGGACTCGGGGACAGATACGCAGTATTTT. This sequence encodes CASSFMGLADSGTDTQYF.

This clone was found once. This sequence joins TRBV20-1 and TRBJ2-5; possible D gene TRBD1, 6 bases. Per the germline V gene, CDR1 is DFQATT and CDR2 is SNEGSKA (reference sequence). V lost 4 bases and J lost 2, with 14 bases in between. The CDR3 contains 14 residues. The CDR3 sequence is CSAIDRFTQETQYF. In DNA form, the CDR3 reads TGCAGTGCTATTGACAGGTTTACGCAAGAGACCCAGTACTTC.

In DNA, the CDR3 is TGTGCCAGCAGCTACCGGGACAGTGGAACAGATACGCAGTATTTT. Protein sequence: CASSYRDSGTDTQYF. This rearrangement joins TRBV13 to TRBJ2-3; 7 nucleotides match TRBD1. The CDR3 has 15 residues. With V trimmed by 4 bases and J by 3 bases, 7 bases remained unmatched. Germline CDR1 PRHDT, CDR2 FYEKMQ (reference sequence).

V gene TRBV5-1 combines with J gene TRBJ2-7; 10 bases match TRBD1. The CDR3 has 14 amino acids. Per the germline V gene, CDR1 is SGHRS and CDR2 is YFSETQ. Germline trimming cut 4 bases from V and 5 bases from J; bases unmatched to any gene: 6. For the CDR3, the DNA is TGCGCCAGCAGCAGGGACAGGGGATGGGACGAGCAGTACTTC. Its translation: CASSRDRGWDEQYF.

The genes are TRBV11-3 and TRBJ2-7, with 9 nucleotides matching TRBD1. CDR3 size: 15 residues. Germline V gene data show CDR1 as SGHNT and CDR2 as YENEEA. The V gene end was trimmed by 4 bases and the J gene end by 5 bases; junction bases not matched to a gene: 9. The CDR3 DNA follows: TGTGCCAGCAGCTGGGGGACAGGGTACGGCCACGAGCAGTACTTC. As protein: CASSWGTGYGHEQYF.

This clone was seen a single time. The chain is built from TRBV7-8 and TRBJ2-5, with 8 nucleotides matching TRBD1. The CDR3 is 14 amino acids. Per the germline V gene, CDR1 is SGHVS and CDR2 is FQNEAQ. The J segment lost 1 base and the V segment lost 5 bases, leaving 3 bases of the junction unmatched. This CDR3 is CASSLGTGQETQYF. The CDR3 nucleotides read TGTGCCAGCAGCCTCGGGACAGGCCAAGAGACCCAGTACTTC.

The chain is built from TRBV3-1 (or the pseudogene TRBV3-2) and TRBJ1-1; D is uncertain. This CDR3 region has 14 residues. From germline, CDR1 is LGHDT and CDR2 YNNKEL (reference sequence). V lost 0 bases and J 1 base, leaving 6 bases between the germline ends. Written as DNA, the CDR3 is TGTGCCAGCAGCCAAGATCCCCAGAACACTGAAGCTTTCTTT. Protein: CASSQDPQNTEAFF.

The chain combines TRBV2 with TRBJ1-6; TRBD1 is a possible D gene (6 bases). Per the germline V gene, CDR1 is SNHLY and CDR2 is FYNNEI. The germline V and J ends were trimmed by 0 bases and 7 bases, with 7 bases remaining between them. The CDR3 totals 14 residues. The CDR3 DNA is TGTGCCAGCAGTGAAGCCAGGGGAAATTCACCCCTCCACTTT. Its protein is CASSEARGNSPLHF.

The chain recombines TRBV7-9 with TRBJ1-1, with D uncertain. The V end lost 0 bases, the J end lost 8 bases, and 13 bases lay between the germline ends. The CDR3 sequence is 14 residues long. CDR1 is SEHNR and CDR2 is FQNEAQ in the germline V gene (reference sequence). CDR3 in DNA: TGTGCCAGCAGCTTAGCGCTCGGAGTTATAGAAGCTTTCTTT. It encodes CASSLALGVIEAFF. The full variable domain, in which reference TRBV7-9 and TRBJ1-1 provide the parts outside the CDR3, is DTGVSQNPRHKITKRGQNVTFRCDPISEHNRLYWYRQTLGQGPEFLTYFQNEAQLEKSRLLSDRFSAERPKGSFSTLEIQRTEQGDSAMYLCASSLALGVIEAFFGQGTRLTVV.

The chain couples TRBV28 to TRBJ2-6; possible D gene TRBD2, 5 bases. CDR1 is MDHEN and CDR2 is SYDVKM in the germline V gene. This CDR3 comprises 17 residues. Trimming removed 7 bases from V and 0 bases from J, with 16 bases in between. CDR3 in amino acids: CASTGLALNSGANVLTF. CDR3 nucleotides: TGTGCCAGCACGGGCCTAGCCCTAAACTCTGGGGCCAACGTCCTGACTTTC.

The chain carries TRBV11-2 and TRBJ2-5; 14 nucleotides match TRBD2. Germline values: CDR1 SGHAT, CDR2 FQNNGV. J gave up 4 bases and V 4 bases, and 8 bases lay outside the gene matches. The CDR3 length is 17 residues. The CDR3 DNA reads as TGTGCCAGCAGCTCCCCTTATGGGACTAGCGGGGGAGAGACCCAGTACTTC. It encodes CASSSPYGTSGGETQYF.

V gene TRBV10-1 combines with J gene TRBJ2-7; 10 bases match TRBD1. The CDR3 contains 14 residues. With V trimmed by 4 bases and J by 2 bases, 2 bases remained unmatched. Germline V gene lookup returns CDR1 WNHNN and CDR2 SYGVQD (reference sequence). CDR3 region: CASSGDRGTYEQYF. CDR3 sequence (DNA): TGCGCCAGCAGTGGGGACAGGGGCACCTACGAGCAGTACTTC.

Points on this clone: The junction and the germline gene differ at one end; a read error may be behind it. This rearrangement joins TRBV10-1 to TRBJ2-7, with 7 bases matching TRBD2. The CDR3 has 13 amino acids. Germline V gene sequence: CDR1 WNHNN, CDR2 SYGVQD (reference sequence). CDR3 in amino acids: CTSSASSGGEQYF. In DNA, the CDR3 is TGCACCAGCAGCGCCAGCTCCGGGGGGGAGCAGTACTTC.